These 12 T cell receptor beta chains came from one sample sequenced in a study of shared clonotypes between healthy human individuals (dated by TCRdb to about 2020). Libraries came from the immunoSEQ multiplex PCR assay. TCRdb obtained this table from immuneACCESS and retained in-frame rearrangements with V and J assigned. These tables miss some clones; where compared with another copy, unresolved V genes account for less than half of the shortfall, and the remainder is unexplained. In all, the sample holds about 1 million clones, and around 74% of those were seen once. 1.4% of the sample is held by the ten biggest clonotypes. The sample comprised memory CD4+ T cells sorted from blood. In light of the paper, this sample's cell subset or site label describes: CD45RA-negative fraction. The source of these receptors is a man in his late teens or twenties in good health.

This clone showed up just a few times. This chain uses TRBV7-6 with TRBJ2-6; D is undetermined. CDR3 length equals 17 residues. Germline CDR1 SGHVS, CDR2 FNYEAQ. V gave up 2 bases and J gave up 0 bases, with 11 bases separating them. The CDR3 region is CASSLSGRSSGANVLTF. The CDR3 nucleotides read TGTGCCAGCAGCTTAAGTGGACGGAGCTCTGGGGCCAACGTCCTGACTTTC. The variable domain in full, completed from reference TRBV7-6 and TRBJ2-6, reads GAGVSQSPRYKVTKRGQDVALRCDPISGHVSLYWYRQALGQGPEFLTYFNYEAQQDKSGLPNDRFSAERPEGSISTLTIQRTEQRDSAMYRCASSLSGRSSGANVLTFGAGSRLTVL.

This clone was seen once. This rearrangement joins TRBV6-6 to TRBJ2-1; 9 positions agree with TRBD2. Germline CDR1 MNHNY, CDR2 SVGAGI (reference sequence). V shed 5 bases, J shed 15 bases, and the junction held 5 bases outside the gene matches. CDR3 length: 11 amino acids. The CDR3 loop is CASSGGGAGFF. CDR3 coding DNA: TGTGCCAGCAGTGGCGGGGGGGCCGGGTTCTTC.

This clone was observed a handful of times. This chain links TRBV5-4 with TRBJ2-1; tentative D call: TRBD2 (6 bases). The CDR3 is made up of 13 amino acids. The V and J ends lost 4 bases and 7 bases respectively, with 12 bases between them. Germline V gene lookup returns CDR1 SGHNT and CDR2 YYREEE (reference sequence). The CDR3 spells CASSTFGRNEQFF. DNA for the CDR3: TGTGCCAGCAGCACCTTTGGGAGGAATGAGCAGTTCTTC.

This chain connects TRBV14 to TRBJ2-2, with 15 bases fitting TRBD2. The CDR3 length is 16 residues. The trim removed 4 bases at V and 7 bases at J, leaving 4 bases unmatched. Germline assignment: CDR1 SGHDN and CDR2 FVKESK. The CDR3 here is CASSLGLAGGIGELFF. CDR3 coding DNA: TGTGCCAGCAGCCTGGGACTAGCGGGAGGTATCGGGGAGCTGTTTTTT.

V usage is TRBV28 and J usage is TRBJ2-1; 7 bases align to TRBD1. The CDR3 spans 15 residues. The germline gives CDR1 MDHEN, CDR2 SYDVKM. With V trimmed by 6 bases and J by 3 bases, 8 bases remained unmatched. CDR3 protein: CASSLDRAYYNEQFF. The CDR3 DNA reads TGTGCCAGCAGCCTCGACAGGGCATACTACAATGAGCAGTTCTTC.

The chain carries TRBV18 and TRBJ2-3, with TRBD2 matching 8 bases. The CDR3 runs to 14 residues. CDR1 and CDR2 (germline): KGHSH, LQKENI. The J segment lost 7 bases and the V segment lost 1 base, leaving 4 bases of the junction unmatched. This CDR3 is CASSPRREGYTQYF. Here the CDR3 DNA reads TGTGCCAGCTCACCACGACGGGAGGGATATACGCAGTATTTT.

V gene TRBV2 combines with J gene TRBJ2-2; D not certain. This CDR3 contains 13 residues. V lost 3 bases to trimming and J lost 6 bases, with 8 bases between them. Germline V lookup: CDR1 SNHLY, CDR2 FYNNEI. The CDR3 region has the DNA TGTGCCAGCAGTGAGGAGATTTCCGGGGAGCTGTTTTTT. Protein sequence: CASSEEISGELFF.

The chain is built from TRBV7-8 and TRBJ2-2; D not certain. Trimming took 4 bases from V and 4 from J, leaving 13 bases between them. Germline V CDR1 and CDR2: SGHVS, FQNEAQ. This CDR3 has 15 residues. The CDR3: CASSSVGPATGELFF. CDR3 nucleotide sequence: TGTGCCAGCAGCTCGGTTGGGCCGGCCACCGGGGAGCTGTTTTTT.

CDR3 nucleotide sequence: TGTGCCAGAAGCATCGGACACTTGGAGCAGTACTTC. As protein: CARSIGHLEQYF. The V gene is TRBV5-3, the J gene TRBJ2-7, with D possibly TRBD1 on 5 matching bases. TRBV5-3 is designated an ORF whose function remains uncertain. The ends were cut back, 4 bases at V and 7 bases at J, with 12 bases in the middle. The CDR3 has 12 amino acids.

The chain employs TRBV7-2 and TRBJ1-2; no definite D call. The germline V gene has CDR1 SGHTA and CDR2 FQGNSA. This CDR3 comprises 13 residues. The V gene lost 1 base and the J gene lost 8 bases, with 11 bases spanning the gap. The CDR3 here is CASSLVLYGGYTF. As DNA, the CDR3 is TGTGCCAGCAGCTTAGTTTTATACGGGGGCTACACCTTC. Full variable domain (remainder filled in from reference TRBV7-2 and TRBJ1-2): GAGVSQSPSNKVTEKGKDVELRCDPISGHTALYWYRQSLGQGLEFLIYFQGNSAPDKSGLPSDRFSAERTGGSVSTLTIQRTQQEDSAVYLCASSLVLYGGYTFGSGTRLTVV.

As concerns this clone: At the DNA level, this CDR3 is encoded by other sequences in the same sample as well. The chain uses TRBV5-1 and TRBJ2-3, with D hard to call. Trimming removed 5 bases at V and 0 bases at J, with 7 bases between. CDR3 length: 13 residues. Germline loops: CDR1 SGHRS, CDR2 YFSETQ. The DNA for the CDR3 is TGCGCCAGCAGAAATCCTAGCACAGATACGCAGTATTTT. This gives the protein CASRNPSTDTQYF.

The J gene is TRBJ1-1, the V gene TRBV10-3, with D possibly being TRBD1 (5 bases). This CDR3 has 14 amino acids. The germline V and J ends were trimmed by 2 bases and 2 bases, with 9 bases remaining between them. The germline V gene has CDR1 ENHRY and CDR2 SYGVKD. The CDR3 spells CAISEPGGNTEAFF. Written as DNA, the CDR3 is TGTGCCATCAGTGAGCCGGGGGGTAACACTGAAGCTTTCTTT.